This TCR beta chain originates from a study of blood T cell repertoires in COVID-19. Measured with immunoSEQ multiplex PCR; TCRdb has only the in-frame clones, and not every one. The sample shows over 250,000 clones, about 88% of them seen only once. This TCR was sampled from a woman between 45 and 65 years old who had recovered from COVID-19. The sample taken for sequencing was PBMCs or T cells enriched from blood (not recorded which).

CDR3 sequence (DNA): TGTGCCTGGAGTGTCGGGACAGTAAAATCCTACGAGCAGTACTTC. Amino acids: CAWSVGTVKSYEQYF. The J gene is TRBJ2-7, the V gene TRBV30, with TRBD1 identical over 7 bases. The CDR3 runs 15 residues. V gave up 0 bases and J gave up 1 base; unmatched junction bases: 6. CDR1 is GTSNPN and CDR2 is SVGIG in the germline V gene (reference sequence).